These T cell receptor beta chains were read from a single sample in a study of blood T cell repertoires in COVID-19. Some clones are missing from TCRdb's copy, which holds only in-frame ones; the method was immunoSEQ multiplex PCR. The table records 250,000 to 350,000 clones, around 89% of them present only once. The sample consisted of peripheral blood. The receptors were sampled from a woman aged 25 to 39 who had recovered from COVID-19. The CDR3 runs from the conserved cysteine through the conserved F or W. The D gene is left open where the match is weak. Clone size, where shown, is once, few, many, or a class for clones that have expanded.

V	D	length	size	J	DNA	CDR3
TRBV27	TRBD1	14	NA	TRBJ1-5	TGTGCCAGCAGTCCGACAGGGGACAATCAGCCCCAGCATTTT	CASSPTGDNQPQHF
TRBV11-2	NA	14	once	TRBJ1-5	TGTGCCAGCAGCTCCGACAGTTCTTATCAGCCCCAGCATTTT	CASSSDSSYQPQHF
TRBV27	TRBD2	16	NA	TRBJ2-3	TGTGCCAGAACCGGGACTAGCGGGGGCCCCACAGATACGCAGTATTTT	CARTGTSGGPTDTQYF
TRBV2	TRBD1	14	NA	TRBJ1-1	TGTGCCAGCAGCCAGGGACAGATGAACACTGAAGCTTTCTTT	CASSQGQMNTEAFF
TRBV14	NA	13	NA	TRBJ2-5	TGTGCCAGCAGCCAAAATGCCGGGGAGACCCAGTACTTC	CASSQNAGETQYF
TRBV7-6	NA	16	NA	TRBJ2-7	TGTGCCAGCAGCCTACGTAGGGGGAGCAGGGACGACGAGCAGTACTTC	CASSLRRGSRDDEQYF
TRBV4-1	TRBD1	15	NA	TRBJ2-7	TGCGCCAGCAGCCAAGTAGCCGGACAGGGGAACGAGCAGTACTTC	CASSQVAGQGNEQYF
TRBV28	NA	16	NA	TRBJ1-2	TGTGCCAGCAGCTCAGGGGTCTCCGTCGTTCCTCATGGCTACACCTTC	CASSSGVSVVPHGYTF
TRBV3-1/TRBV3-2	TRBD2	17	NA	TRBJ2-6	TGTGCCAGCAGCATCCGCGGGGGGGCCTCCGGGGCCAACGTCCTGACTTTC	CASSIRGGASGANVLTF
TRBV6-5	NA	14	NA	TRBJ2-1	TGTGCCAGCAAGACCGGGACACATAACAATGAGCAGTTCTTC	CASKTGTHNNEQFF
TRBV10-1	TRBD1	14	NA	TRBJ1-4	TGCGCCAGCAGTGAGGGACAGGGAGATGAAAAACTGTTTTTT	CASSEGQGDEKLFF
TRBV29-1	NA	13	NA	TRBJ2-5	TGCAGCGTTGAAGTTGGCTCCTGGGAGACCCAGTACTTC	CSVEVGSWETQYF
TRBV7-9	NA	14	NA	TRBJ2-2	TGTGCCAGCAGCTTAGCAGGGGAGGTCGGGGAGCTGTTTTTT	CASSLAGEVGELFF
TRBV7-6	TRBD1	15	few	TRBJ1-1	TGTGCCAGCAGCCCCAAGGGACAGGGGGACACTGAAGCTTTCTTT	CASSPKGQGDTEAFF
TRBV28	NA	14	few	TRBJ1-4	TGTGCCAGCAGCCGCTCTTTCTCGTTAGAGGAACTGTTTTTT	CASSRSFSLEELFF
TRBV3-1/TRBV3-2	TRBD2	15	NA	TRBJ2-7	TGTGCCAGCAGCCCCGCGCGGGGGGATTCATACGAGCAGTACTTC	CASSPARGDSYEQYF
TRBV27	TRBD1	19	NA	TRBJ2-1	TGTGCCAGCAGCCCACTAACGGATTCGGGACAGGGTATTATCAATGAGCAGTTCTTC	CASSPLTDSGQGIINEQFF
TRBV4-1	NA	15	once	TRBJ1-2	TGCGCCAGCAGCCAACTGACAGTAGCTAACTATGGCTACACCTTC	CASSQLTVANYGYTF
TRBV5-1	TRBD1	15	NA	TRBJ2-3	TGCGCCAGCAGCTCGGGACAGGGGTTCACAGATACGCAGTATTTT	CASSSGQGFTDTQYF
TRBV9	TRBD2	15	NA	TRBJ2-3	TGTGCCAGCGGTCGAGCGGGAAAAAACACAGATACGCAGTATTTT	CASGRAGKNTDTQYF
TRBV13	TRBD1	16	NA	TRBJ2-3	TGTGCCAGCAGCCCGGTGGCAGGGGGCGCCGGAGATACGCAGTATTTT	CASSPVAGGAGDTQYF
TRBV6-5	TRBD1	15	NA	TRBJ1-5	TGTGCCAGCATTGCGACAGGGGGAAGCAATCAGCCCCAGCATTTT	CASIATGGSNQPQHF
TRBV7-2	TRBD2	16	NA	TRBJ2-1	TGTGCCAGCAGCCCATTAGCGGGGGCCTCCTACAATGAGCAGTTCTTC	CASSPLAGASYNEQFF
TRBV7-3	TRBD2	17	few	TRBJ2-2	TGTGCCAGCAGCTCCCCTCTCGGGAGGCACGGCACCGGGGAGCTGTTTTTT	CASSSPLGRHGTGELFF